The clone carrying this T cell receptor beta chain occurred many times. Antigen specificity is unknown. RNA transcripts were the source from which TCR beta CDR3 regions were amplified. Following a first-round RT-PCR that used HTBI primers, a second-round multiplex PCR was carried out. TCRdb passed the multiplex PCR reads through MiXCR, listing each CDR3 protein once. Counted here are some 200,000 distinct CDR3 sequences, under 30% occurring once; the ten biggest clones make up approximately 9.6%. The data derive from a study of Graves' ophthalmopathy and Graves' hyperthyroidism. General study results and limits: Among expanded thyroid clonotypes above 0.001 frequency, most also occurred in blood. The model's ophthalmopathy progression predictions had roughly 69% sensitivity and roughly 72% specificity.

The CDR3 extends over 14 amino acids. Per the germline V gene, CDR1 is GTSNPN and CDR2 is SVGIG (reference sequence). Trimming removed 2 bases from V and 0 bases from J, with 5 bases in between. This clonotype was obtained from a man aged 45-65 years with Graves' ophthalmopathy. The chain has TRBV30 and TRBJ2-6; no reliable D call. Sequenced input: peripheral blood. CDR3 sequence (DNA): TGTGCCTGGAGTAGAGACTCTGGGGCCAACGTCCTGACTTTC. It is translated as CAWSRDSGANVLTF.